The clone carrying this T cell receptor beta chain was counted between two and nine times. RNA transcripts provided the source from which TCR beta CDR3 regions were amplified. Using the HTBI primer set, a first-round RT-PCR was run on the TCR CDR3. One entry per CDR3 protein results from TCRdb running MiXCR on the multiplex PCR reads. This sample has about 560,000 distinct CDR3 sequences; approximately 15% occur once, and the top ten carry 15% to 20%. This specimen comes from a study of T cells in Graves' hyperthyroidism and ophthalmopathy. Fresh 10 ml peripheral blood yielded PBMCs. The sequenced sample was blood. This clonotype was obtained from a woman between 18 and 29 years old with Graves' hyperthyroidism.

CDR3 region: CASSYSSALRGYTF. The CDR3 bases are TGTGCCAGCAGTTACAGTTCAGCCCTGAGGGGCTACACCTTC. The chain carries TRBV6-2 or TRBV6-3 and TRBJ1-2, with unresolved D. This CDR3 is built from 14 residues. CDR1 and CDR2 (germline): MNHEY, SVGEGT. Trimming cost V 2 bases and J 8 bases, with 15 bases left between them.